One and the same sample provided the 6 T cell receptor beta chains below, sequenced in a study of blood T cell repertoires in COVID-19. The method was immunoSEQ multiplex PCR; TCRdb's version includes in-frame clones alone and lacks a portion of them. The sample consists of some 100,000 clones, about 91% of them appearing once. Material: peripheral blood. All receptors derive from a man in his forties or fifties with COVID-19, enrolled during active disease.

The CDR3: CASSIDTGQGYTF. The CDR3 coding sequence is TGCGCCAGCAGCATCGACACAGGGCAAGGCTACACCTTC. V is TRBV5-1 and J is TRBJ1-2; tentatively, D is TRBD1 (6 bases). V lost 4 bases to trimming and J lost 8 bases, with 15 bases between them. The CDR3 runs to 13 residues. Germline loops: CDR1 SGHRS, CDR2 YFSETQ.

The chain has TRBV7-3 and TRBJ2-1, with D perhaps TRBD2 (7 bases). The germline V gene has CDR1 SGHTA and CDR2 FQGTGA. The V and J ends lost 5 bases and 4 bases respectively, with 15 bases between them. The CDR3 extends over 15 amino acids. DNA of the CDR3: TGTGCCAGCAGCCCCGCGGGGGCCATATACAATGAGCAGTTCTTC. The encoded protein is CASSPAGAIYNEQFF.

The chain is built from TRBV6-5 and TRBJ1-2; perhaps TRBD1 as D (5 bases). Trimming stripped 3 bases from V and 8 bases from J, with 10 bases between. This CDR3 comprises 12 residues. Germline CDR1 and CDR2: MNHEY and SVGAGI. This CDR3 is CASSYGGGGYTF. The CDR3 DNA reads as TGTGCCAGCAGTTATGGGGGAGGAGGCTACACCTTC.

The chain uses TRBV5-1 and TRBJ1-2, with 9 bases lining up with TRBD1. V lost 4 bases and J lost 10; bases outside the gene matches: 8. Germline V gene sequence: CDR1 SGHRS, CDR2 YFSETQ. The CDR3 is made up of 13 amino acids. The CDR3 nucleotides read TGCGCCAGCAGCCTCGGGACAGGGCTGGCCTACACCTTC. This gives the protein CASSLGTGLAYTF.

The genes are TRBV5-4 and TRBJ1-4; tentatively, D is TRBD1 (5 bases). The CDR3 sequence is 15 residues long. V was trimmed by 0 bases and J by 10 bases, leaving 16 bases between them. Germline V gene sequence: CDR1 SGHNT, CDR2 YYREEE (reference sequence). CDR3 coding DNA: TGTGCCAGCAGCTTGGGACGCGGGGACCGAGGAAAACTGTTTTTT. It specifies CASSLGRGDRGKLFF.

The chain joins TRBV3-1 (or the pseudogene TRBV3-2) to TRBJ2-2, with no clear D. The CDR3 covers 15 residues. Trimming took 3 bases from V and 8 from J, leaving 16 bases between them. Germline CDR1 is LGHDT and CDR2 is YNNKEL (reference sequence). For the CDR3, the DNA is TGTGCCAGCAGCCAGGCCTCCCACCGCGGAGGGGAGCTGTTTTTT. Encoded protein: CASSQASHRGGELFF.